This entry is about one T cell receptor beta chain. CDR3 length equals 15 residues. The germline gives CDR1 SGDLS, CDR2 YYNGEE. V was shortened by 6 bases and J by 0 bases, with 15 bases between the two germline ends. The sample is drawn from a study of blood T cell repertoires in COVID-19. Study at large: Samples taken during acute and convalescent COVID-19 were collected in the United States, Italy and Spain. Nucleic acid was either cDNA or gDNA, and it came from T cells, B-cell-depleted T cells, or PBMCs.

Original processing methods: Amplification with reference gene primers provided the estimates of nucleated cell counts. This table comes from immunoSEQ multiplex PCR, and its TCRdb copy is limited to in-frame clones, with some not included. That table supplies the V and J calls and clone size; D and trimming were determined from the DNA. Of about 49,000 clones listed, about 88% are singletons. This receptor was taken from a man aged 40-55 years with active COVID-19. V usage is TRBV9 and J usage is TRBJ1-1, with D maybe TRBD1 (5 bases). Sequencing used peripheral blood. In DNA form, the CDR3 reads TGTGCCAGCACCCCCGGGGGGGTCATGAACACTGAAGCTTTCTTT. Translated: CASTPGGVMNTEAFF.